This T cell receptor beta chain was captured by sequencing in a study of blood T cell repertoires in COVID-19. About the study: Both acute and convalescent COVID-19 samples were obtained from the United States, Italy and Spain. The analysed material was cDNA or gDNA that came from T cells, B-cell-depleted T cells, or PBMCs.

This CDR3 spans 17 amino acids. Trimming cost V 3 bases and J 7 bases; bases outside gene matches: 16. CDR1 and CDR2 (germline): SEHNR, FQNEAQ (reference sequence). Original processing notes: Cell counts per sample came from amplifying reference gene primers. Assay used: immunoSEQ multiplex PCR; TCRdb lists only in-frame clones, some missing. V and J calls and clone size are as listed in that table; D and trimming were resolved from the DNA. Here the sample spans more than 65,000 clones, 82% being singletons. The specimen sequenced was peripheral blood. This TCR was sampled from a human donor in a cohort sampled during active COVID-19. V is TRBV7-9 and J is TRBJ1-2; 8 bases are a match to TRBD1. This CDR3 is CASSLGTGYRSTGGYTF. CDR3 DNA: TGTGCCAGCAGCTTGGGGACAGGCTACCGCTCCACGGGTGGCTACACCTTC.